The sequence of this T cell receptor (beta chain) was determined in a study of blood T cell repertoires in COVID-19. As for the study in general: Samples representing acute and convalescent COVID-19 were sourced from the United States, Italy and Spain.

There are a few counts of this clone. The authors' processing: Counts of nucleated cells, estimated from reference gene primer amplification, were obtained. The table came from immunoSEQ multiplex PCR; TCRdb's copy has only in-frame clones and leaves some out. V, J and clone size are taken as reported in that table, and D and trimming were inferred from the DNA itself. The sample has 110,000 to 150,000 clones, over 80% seen once. The V and J ends lost 6 bases and 4 bases respectively, with 15 bases between them. The CDR3 contains 14 residues. Looked up from germline, CDR1 is MRHNA and CDR2 is SNTAGT. The sample taken for sequencing was peripheral blood. V is TRBV6-4 and J is TRBJ1-2; perhaps TRBD1 as D (5 bases). This receptor was obtained from a woman aged 50 to 65 with acute or convalescent COVID-19. This CDR3 reads CASSPAAGFYGYTF. DNA of the CDR3: TGTGCCAGCAGCCCGGCGGCAGGGTTCTATGGCTACACCTTC.